The T cell receptor beta chain under discussion was sequenced for a study of T cell repertoires in cytomegalovirus infection. Study as a whole: Public TCR beta signatures indicated both CMV infection and matching HLA type. Study observations and caveats: There were HLA-C-restricted CMV-specific TCR beta clonotypes dominating the ex vivo response. Cumulative public TCR beta family frequency identified carriers of CMV plus the relevant HLA.

One entry per CDR3 protein results from TCRdb running MiXCR on the reads. This table holds some 800,000 distinct CDR3 sequences, 29% found once. As concerns this clonotype: No antigen is known for it.

CDR1 is SGHVS, CDR2 FNYEAQ, per germline. V shed 5 bases and J shed 11 bases, with 15 bases lying between them. The CDR3 runs to 12 residues. The source of this sequence is a human donor in good health (CMV status not recorded). Some clones in this sample may be carry-over from other donors' samples. The sequences come from cultured CD8+ T cells from PBMCs, collected from culture after CMV antigen stimulation. The chain joins TRBV7-6 to TRBJ1-1, with D possibly being TRBD1 (5 bases). CDR3 loop: CASSGAGPGAFF. The CDR3 nucleotides read TGTGCCAGCAGCGGGGCAGGGCCGGGGGCTTTCTTT.